The 7 T cell receptor beta chains reported below all come from one sample, sequenced in a study of blood T cells in healthy people across ages (dated by TCRdb to about 2015). Library creation used 5' RACE. The data were produced on an Illumina HiSeq 2500. A second PCR of roughly 7 to 12 cycles was run with a J-beta primer mix and a sample-barcoded 5' primer. Using fastp trimming at Q25 and MiXCR clonotype assembly, TCRdb reanalyzed the public sequencing data and kept in-frame beta chains. Entries are consolidated by CDR3 protein sequence, retaining the most common genes and DNA. Present in this sample are around 710,000 distinct CDR3 sequences, roughly two fifths of which were seen just once. The ten biggest clones cover less than 25% of the sample. The sequenced sample was blood. These receptors came from a woman aged 55-70 years in good health.

Turning to this clonotype: The conserved phenylalanine or tryptophan is not found at the CDR3 terminus, so this likely reflects a read error. V is TRBV4-3 and J is TRBJ2-5; D assignment may be TRBD1 or TRBD2 (5 bases each). The V end was cut by 0 bases, the J end by 0 bases, with 11 bases between. Germline V gene data show CDR1 as LGHNA and CDR2 as YSLEER. The CDR3 sequence is 16 residues long. This CDR3 is CASSQEGPRHQETQYL. CDR3 DNA: TGCGCCAGCAGCCAAGAGGGACCCCGCCACCAAGAGACCCAGTACCTC.

This rearrangement joins TRBV5-1 to TRBJ2-3, with TRBD2 identical over 9 bases. The CDR3 extends over 16 amino acids. Germline V gene data show CDR1 as SGHRS and CDR2 as YFSETQ. The junction had 11 bases not matched to a gene; V was cut back by 3 bases and J by 6 bases. The CDR3 DNA is TGCGCCAGCAGCTCGGCGGTAGCGGGAGACCCGGATACGCAGTATTTT. Its protein is CASSSAVAGDPDTQYF.

The genes are TRBV27 and TRBJ2-7, with 13 bases fitting TRBD2. The CDR3 is 19 amino acids. From germline, CDR1 is MNHEY and CDR2 SMNVEV (reference sequence). V lost 5 bases to trimming and J lost 0 bases; unmatched junction nucleotides: 13. The CDR3 DNA reads TGTGCCAGCAGTGCATCCGGGACTAGCGGGGCAGCGAGCTCCTACGAGCAGTACTTC. This sequence encodes CASSASGTSGAASSYEQYF.

The chain recombines TRBV5-1 with TRBJ2-1; D not certain. Looked up from germline, CDR1 is SGHRS and CDR2 is YFSETQ. V was trimmed by 0 bases and J by 0 bases, leaving 10 bases between them. The CDR3 covers 16 residues. CDR3 region: CASSLASSFSYNEQFF. DNA of the CDR3: TGCGCCAGCAGCTTGGCGTCGTCATTCTCCTACAATGAGCAGTTCTTC.

This chain joins TRBV5-6 and TRBJ2-5; D is ambiguous. Germline V gene data show CDR1 as SGHDT and CDR2 as YYEEEE. The CDR3 is 13 amino acids. The V end was cut by 4 bases, the J end by 1 base, with 8 bases between. The CDR3 DNA is TGTGCCAGCAGCGTAGGGTTCCAAGAGACCCAGTACTTC. Translating it yields CASSVGFQETQYF.

The chain recombines TRBV7-6 with TRBJ2-1; a weak D match, TRBD2 (6 bases). The CDR3 has 16 amino acids. Germline V gene data show CDR1 as SGHVS and CDR2 as FNYEAQ. The V end was cut by 1 base, the J end by 0 bases, with 10 bases between. CDR3 amino acids: CASSLEGRGSYNEQFF. The CDR3 DNA is TGTGCCAGCAGCTTAGAAGGGCGGGGCTCCTACAATGAGCAGTTCTTC.

This chain connects TRBV2 to TRBJ1-1; 8 bases fit TRBD1. J gave up 5 bases and V 6 bases, and 5 bases lay outside the gene matches. The V gene's germline CDR1 is SNHLY and CDR2 FYNNEI. This CDR3 spans 13 amino acids. CDR3: CASSGQGMTEAFF. As DNA, the CDR3 is TGTGCCAGCAGCGGACAGGGAATGACTGAAGCTTTCTTT.